This T cell receptor beta chain was documented in a study of blood T cell repertoires in COVID-19. In the source study's methods: Cell counts per sample came from amplifying reference gene primers. Repertoires were generated with immunoSEQ multiplex PCR, while TCRdb's copy carries only in-frame clones and drops some. D and trimming were read from the DNA, whereas the V and J calls and clone size are those reported in that table. The sample gives around 190,000 clones, around 83% of which show up once; roughly 1.4% is in the top ten. There are 16 residues in the CDR3. The germline V gene has CDR1 SGHNT and CDR2 YYREEE (reference sequence). V lost 2 bases to trimming and J lost 6 bases; unmatched junction nucleotides: 12.

This clonotype originated in a human donor in a cohort sampled during active COVID-19. This chain uses TRBV5-4 with TRBJ2-7; 9 bases agree with TRBD1. The sequencing input was peripheral blood. The CDR3 nucleotides read TGTGCCAGCAGCTTTTACTGGGACAGGGTAGGCGGCGAGCAGTACTTC. It yields the protein CASSFYWDRVGGEQYF.